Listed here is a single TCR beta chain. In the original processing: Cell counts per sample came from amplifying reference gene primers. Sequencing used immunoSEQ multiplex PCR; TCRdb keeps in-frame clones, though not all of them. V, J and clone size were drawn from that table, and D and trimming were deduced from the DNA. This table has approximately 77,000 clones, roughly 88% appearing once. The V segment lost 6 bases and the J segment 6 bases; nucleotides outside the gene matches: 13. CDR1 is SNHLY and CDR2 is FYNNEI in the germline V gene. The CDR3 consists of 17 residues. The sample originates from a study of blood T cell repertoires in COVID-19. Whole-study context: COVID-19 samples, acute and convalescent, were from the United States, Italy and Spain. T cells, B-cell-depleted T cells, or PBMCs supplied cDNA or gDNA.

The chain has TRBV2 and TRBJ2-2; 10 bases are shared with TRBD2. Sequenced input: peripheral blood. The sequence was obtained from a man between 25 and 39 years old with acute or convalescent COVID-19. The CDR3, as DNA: TGTGCCAGCAGATGGGGTCCGGTTAGCGGGGGGTCCGGGGAGCTGTTTTTT. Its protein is CASRWGPVSGGSGELFF.